Described below is a single TCR beta chain sequence and its context. Its antigen is not identified. Other nucleotide sequences from this sample produce the same CDR3. Sequencing was performed with immunoSEQ multiplex PCR; in TCRdb, only in-frame clones are kept and a portion is missing. The sample includes some 1,600,000 clones, nearly 99% of them seen just once. This entry belongs to a study of shared clonotypes between healthy human individuals. Study results and caveats: All-four-donor shared clonotypes had higher generation probabilities than non-shared clonotypes did.

Germline CDR1 reads KGHSH; CDR2 reads LQKENI. The CDR3 totals 13 residues. V was cut by 2 bases and J by 0 bases, with 4 bases left in between. The TCR originated in a man aged 25-45 years in good health. The chain is built from TRBV18 and TRBJ1-1; D remains ambiguous. The sequenced sample was naive CD4+ T cells sorted from blood. Noted subset: CD45RA+ positively selected. CDR3 in amino acids: CASSPTLNTEAFF. In nucleotides, the CDR3 is TGTGCCAGCTCACCAACTCTGAACACTGAAGCTTTCTTT.